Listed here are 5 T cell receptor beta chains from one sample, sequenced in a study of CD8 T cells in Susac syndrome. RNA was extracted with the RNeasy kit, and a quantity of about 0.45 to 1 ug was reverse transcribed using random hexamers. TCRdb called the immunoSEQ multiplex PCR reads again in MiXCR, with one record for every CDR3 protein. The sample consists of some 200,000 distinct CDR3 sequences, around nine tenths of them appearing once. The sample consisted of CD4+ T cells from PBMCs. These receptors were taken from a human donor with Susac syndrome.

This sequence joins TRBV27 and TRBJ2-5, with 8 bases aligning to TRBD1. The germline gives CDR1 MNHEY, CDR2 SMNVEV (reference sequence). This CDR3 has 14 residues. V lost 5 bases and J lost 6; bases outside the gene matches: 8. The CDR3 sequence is CASSHDRGRKTQYF. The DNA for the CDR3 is TGTGCCAGCAGTCATGACAGGGGAAGGAAGACCCAGTACTTC.

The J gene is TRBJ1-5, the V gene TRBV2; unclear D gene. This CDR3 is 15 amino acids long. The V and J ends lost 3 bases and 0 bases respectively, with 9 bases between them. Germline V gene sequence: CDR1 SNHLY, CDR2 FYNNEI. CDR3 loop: CASSEAHHSNQPQHF. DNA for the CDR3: TGTGCCAGCAGTGAGGCACACCATAGCAATCAGCCCCAGCATTTT.

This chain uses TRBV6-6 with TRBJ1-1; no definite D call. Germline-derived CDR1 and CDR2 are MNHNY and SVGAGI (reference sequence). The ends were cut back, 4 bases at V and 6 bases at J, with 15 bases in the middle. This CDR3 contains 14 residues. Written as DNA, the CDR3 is TGTGCCAGCAGTTCTCTCGCGGGCAATGCTGAAGCTTTCTTT. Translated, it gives CASSSLAGNAEAFF.

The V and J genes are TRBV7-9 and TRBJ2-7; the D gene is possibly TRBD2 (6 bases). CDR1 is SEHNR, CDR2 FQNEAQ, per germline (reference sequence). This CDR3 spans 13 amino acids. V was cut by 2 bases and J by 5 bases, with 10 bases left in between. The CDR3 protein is CASSLMTRHEQYF. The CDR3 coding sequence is TGTGCCAGCAGCTTAATGACTAGGCACGAGCAGTACTTC.

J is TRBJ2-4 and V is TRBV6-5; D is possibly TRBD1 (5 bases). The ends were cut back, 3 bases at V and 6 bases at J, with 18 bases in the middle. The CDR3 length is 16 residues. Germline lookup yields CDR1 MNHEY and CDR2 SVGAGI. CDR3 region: CASSYGAPVLGNIQYF. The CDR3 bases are TGTGCCAGCAGTTATGGGGCCCCTGTTTTGGGAAACATTCAGTACTTC.